This record concerns one TCR beta chain sequence. The data are from a study of blood T cells in healthy people across ages. A second about 7 to 11 cycle PCR used barcoded and J-beta primers. One entry per CDR3 protein results from TCRdb running MiXCR on the 5' RACE reads. This sample carries roughly 700,000 distinct CDR3 sequences, about 25% of them seen once, and the ten largest clones take 9% to 9.5%. This CDR3 contains 13 residues. V shed 3 bases and J 7 bases; nucleotides not matched to a gene: 5. In germline, CDR1 is SQVTM, CDR2 ANQGSEA. These data were likewise used in another study, on T cells of mothers and their children.

The sequence was obtained from a boy younger than 18 in good health. The chain has TRBV29-1 and TRBJ2-4, with 8 positions matching TRBD1. Input material: blood. The CDR3 region has the DNA TGCAGCGTTGAGGTTACAGGGGGGAACATTCAGTACTTC. Protein: CSVEVTGGNIQYF.